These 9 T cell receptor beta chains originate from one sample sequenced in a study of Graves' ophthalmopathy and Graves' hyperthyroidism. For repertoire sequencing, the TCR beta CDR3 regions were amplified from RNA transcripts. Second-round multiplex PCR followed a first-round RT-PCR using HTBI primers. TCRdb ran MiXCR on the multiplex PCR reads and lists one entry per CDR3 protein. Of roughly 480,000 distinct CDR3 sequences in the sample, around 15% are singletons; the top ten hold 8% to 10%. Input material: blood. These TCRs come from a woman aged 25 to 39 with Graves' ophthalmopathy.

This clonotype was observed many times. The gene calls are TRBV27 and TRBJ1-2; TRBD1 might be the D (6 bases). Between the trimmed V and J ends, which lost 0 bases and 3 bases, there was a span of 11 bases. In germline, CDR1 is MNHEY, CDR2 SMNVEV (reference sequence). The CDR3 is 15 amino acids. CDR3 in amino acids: CASSLSEGGYYGYTF. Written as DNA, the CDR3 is TGTGCCAGCAGTTTATCGGAGGGGGGTTACTATGGCTACACCTTC.

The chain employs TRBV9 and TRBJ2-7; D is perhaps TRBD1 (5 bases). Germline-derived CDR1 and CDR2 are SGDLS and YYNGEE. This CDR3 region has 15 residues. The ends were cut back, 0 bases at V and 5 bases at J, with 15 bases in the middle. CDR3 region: CASSVEGTGVDEQYF. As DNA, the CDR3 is TGTGCCAGCAGCGTAGAGGGAACAGGAGTCGACGAGCAGTACTTC.

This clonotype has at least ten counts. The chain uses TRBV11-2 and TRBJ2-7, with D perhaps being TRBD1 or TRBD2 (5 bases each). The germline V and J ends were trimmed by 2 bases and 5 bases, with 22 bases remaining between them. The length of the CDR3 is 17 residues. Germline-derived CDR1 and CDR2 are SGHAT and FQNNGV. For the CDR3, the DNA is TGTGCCAGCAGCTTAAAGGTCCCGGGACCGGGACGTCACGAGCAGTACTTC. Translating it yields CASSLKVPGPGRHEQYF.

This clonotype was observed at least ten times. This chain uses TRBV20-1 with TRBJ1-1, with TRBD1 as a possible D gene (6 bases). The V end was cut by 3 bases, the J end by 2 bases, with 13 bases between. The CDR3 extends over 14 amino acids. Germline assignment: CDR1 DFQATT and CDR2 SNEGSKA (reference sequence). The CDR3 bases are TGCAGTGCTAGGAGAGGACAGCTTAACACTGAAGCTTTCTTT. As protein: CSARRGQLNTEAFF.

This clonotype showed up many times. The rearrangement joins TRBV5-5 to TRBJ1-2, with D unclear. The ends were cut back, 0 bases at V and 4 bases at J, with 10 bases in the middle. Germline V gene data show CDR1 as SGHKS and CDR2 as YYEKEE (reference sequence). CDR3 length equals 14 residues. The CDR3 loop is CASSLAGTAYGYTF. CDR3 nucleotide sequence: TGTGCCAGCAGCTTGGCCGGCACGGCCTATGGCTACACCTTC.

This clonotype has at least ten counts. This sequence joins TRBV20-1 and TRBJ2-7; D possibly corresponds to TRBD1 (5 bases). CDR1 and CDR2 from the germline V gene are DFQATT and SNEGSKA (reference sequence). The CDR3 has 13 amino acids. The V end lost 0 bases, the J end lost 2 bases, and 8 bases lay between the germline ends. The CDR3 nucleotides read TGCAGTGCTAGAGATACAGGAGCCTACGAGCAGTACTTC. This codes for CSARDTGAYEQYF.

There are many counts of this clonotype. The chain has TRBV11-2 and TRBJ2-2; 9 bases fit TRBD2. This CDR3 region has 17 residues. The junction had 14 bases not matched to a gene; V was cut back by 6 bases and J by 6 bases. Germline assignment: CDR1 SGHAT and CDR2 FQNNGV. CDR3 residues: CASSFNSGRGFPGELFF. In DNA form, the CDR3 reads TGTGCCAGCAGTTTCAATAGCGGGAGAGGGTTCCCCGGGGAGCTGTTTTTT.

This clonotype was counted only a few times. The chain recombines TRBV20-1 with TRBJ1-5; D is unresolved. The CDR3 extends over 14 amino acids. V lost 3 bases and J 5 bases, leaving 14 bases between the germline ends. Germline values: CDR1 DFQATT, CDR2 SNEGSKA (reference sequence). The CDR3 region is CSASEGRPDQPQHF. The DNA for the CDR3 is TGCAGTGCTAGTGAAGGTAGGCCGGATCAGCCCCAGCATTTT.

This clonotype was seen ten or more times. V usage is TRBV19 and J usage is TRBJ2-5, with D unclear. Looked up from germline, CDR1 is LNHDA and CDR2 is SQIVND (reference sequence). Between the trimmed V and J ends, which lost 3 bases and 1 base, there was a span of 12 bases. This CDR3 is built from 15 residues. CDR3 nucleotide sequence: TGTGCCAGTAGTATGGGCGGCAGTCTCCAAGAGACCCAGTACTTC. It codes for CASSMGGSLQETQYF.